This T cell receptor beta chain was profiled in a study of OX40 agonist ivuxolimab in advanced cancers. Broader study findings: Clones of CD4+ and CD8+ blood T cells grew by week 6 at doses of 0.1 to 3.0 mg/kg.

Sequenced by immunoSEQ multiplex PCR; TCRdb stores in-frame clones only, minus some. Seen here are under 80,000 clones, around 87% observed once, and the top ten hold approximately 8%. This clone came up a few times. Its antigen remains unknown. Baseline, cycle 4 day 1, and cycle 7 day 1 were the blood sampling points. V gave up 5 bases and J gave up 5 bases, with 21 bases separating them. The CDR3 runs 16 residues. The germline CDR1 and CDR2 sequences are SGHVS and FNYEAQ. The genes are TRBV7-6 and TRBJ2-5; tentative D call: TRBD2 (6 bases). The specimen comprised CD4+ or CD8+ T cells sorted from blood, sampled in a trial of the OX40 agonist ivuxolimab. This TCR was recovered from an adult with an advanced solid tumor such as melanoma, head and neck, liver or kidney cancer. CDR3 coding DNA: TGTGCCAGCAGCAAAGCCGGGACTGTGGAGGGTGAGACCCAGTACTTC. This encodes CASSKAGTVEGETQYF.